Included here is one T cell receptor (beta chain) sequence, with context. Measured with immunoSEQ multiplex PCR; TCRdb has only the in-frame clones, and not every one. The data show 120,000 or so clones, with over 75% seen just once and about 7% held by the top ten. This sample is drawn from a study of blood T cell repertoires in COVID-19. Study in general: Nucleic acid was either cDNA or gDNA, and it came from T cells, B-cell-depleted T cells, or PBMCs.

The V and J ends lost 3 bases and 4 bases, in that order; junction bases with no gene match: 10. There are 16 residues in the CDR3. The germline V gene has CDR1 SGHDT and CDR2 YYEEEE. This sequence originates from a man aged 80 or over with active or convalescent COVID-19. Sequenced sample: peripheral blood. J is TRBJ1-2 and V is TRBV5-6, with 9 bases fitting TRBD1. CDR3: CASSSYPGQGIYGYTF. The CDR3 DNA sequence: TGTGCCAGCAGCTCCTATCCGGGACAGGGTATCTATGGCTACACCTTC.